What follows are 22 T cell receptor beta chains derived from one specimen sequenced in a study of identical twins. MiXCR, applied by TCRdb to the 5' RACE reads, yields one record per CDR3 protein. Seen here are a few hundred thousand distinct CDR3 sequences, roughly 9.9% observed once, and the top ten hold approximately 3%. These data were likewise used in another study, on yellow fever vaccine responses in identical twins.

Sequences were obtained from PBMCs. The receptors shown here come from a woman aged 18-29 years in good health.

CDR3 bases: TGTGCCAGCAGTGAAAACGCCTACGAGCAGTACTTC. This sequence encodes CASSENAYEQYF. This chain uses TRBV25-1 with TRBJ2-7; D call uncertain. The CDR3 spans 12 residues. Germline assignment: CDR1 MGHDK and CDR2 SYGVNS. V lost 2 bases to trimming and J lost 2 bases, with 4 bases between them.

In this sample, this clonotype turned up many times. This sequence joins TRBV10-3 and TRBJ2-7; D may correspond to TRBD1 or TRBD2 (5 bases each). The CDR3 extends over 16 amino acids. V lost 0 bases and J 3 bases, leaving 15 bases between the germline ends. Germline V gene data show CDR1 as ENHRY and CDR2 as SYGVKD. CDR3 region: CAISESLGRLGYEQYF. The DNA of the CDR3 is TGTGCCATCAGTGAGTCTTTGGGACGGCTAGGCTACGAGCAGTACTTC.

This clonotype was picked up many times. V and J are TRBV6-2 or TRBV6-3 and TRBJ1-1; 7 bases map to TRBD1. V lost 5 bases to trimming and J lost 0 bases; unmatched junction nucleotides: 9. This CDR3 has 16 amino acids. CDR1 is MNHEY, CDR2 SVGEGT, per germline. As DNA, the CDR3 is TGTGCCAGCAGTCAACCTCGGGGACAGATGAACACTGAAGCTTTCTTT. Translation gives CASSQPRGQMNTEAFF.

Comment on this clonotype: This may arise from a read error, as a much more abundant clone is one base away. The rearrangement joins TRBV20-1 to TRBJ2-2; possibly TRBD1 for D (8 bases). CDR1 and CDR2 from the germline V gene are DFQATT and SNEGSKA (reference sequence). The CDR3 contains 18 residues. The CDR3 bases are TGCTGTGCTAGTAGCATGGCCGGACAGGGCGGGGGCTCCGGGGAGCTGTTTTTT. It translates to CCASSMAGQGGGSGELFF.

This clonotype was detected many times. V usage is TRBV12-3 or TRBV12-4 and J usage is TRBJ2-1; TRBD2 matches 11 bases. The CDR3 length is 16 residues. J lost 7 bases, V lost 6 bases, and 11 bases had no gene match. CDR3 loop: CASRIFSGRAGNEQFF. For the CDR3, the DNA is TGTGCCAGCAGAATATTTAGCGGGAGGGCCGGGAATGAGCAGTTCTTC.

This clonotype has just a few counts. The chain employs TRBV5-5 and TRBJ1-5; D is uncertain. The germline V gene encodes CDR1 SGHKS and CDR2 YYEKEE (reference sequence). This CDR3 comprises 14 residues. Trimming removed 2 bases at V and 6 bases at J, with 12 bases between. DNA for the CDR3: TGTGCCAGCAGCTTAGTGGGCGCGGGTCAGCCCCAGCATTTT. Translated, it gives CASSLVGAGQPQHF.

The chain couples TRBV7-2 to TRBJ2-7, with TRBD2 as a possible D gene (7 bases). Per the germline V gene, CDR1 is SGHTA and CDR2 is FQGNSA. The CDR3 sequence is 17 residues long. The germline V and J ends were trimmed by 1 base and 4 bases, with 20 bases remaining between them. The CDR3 nucleotides read TGTGCCAGCAGCTTAGTAGGGGGGGAGGGGATCCTATACGAGCAGTACTTC. Its translation is CASSLVGGEGILYEQYF.

This clonotype was detected only a few times. The chain recombines TRBV6-1 with TRBJ2-1; 7 nucleotides align to TRBD2. CDR3 length equals 16 residues. The ends lost 6 bases at V and 6 bases at J; junction bases unmatched: 14. From germline, CDR1 is MNHNS and CDR2 SASEGT. The CDR3 DNA follows: TGTGCCAGCAGCTCCGGCGCGGGAGACCCCCCCAATGAGCAGTTCTTC. Protein: CASSSGAGDPPNEQFF.

This clonotype has only a few counts. The chain has TRBV25-1 and TRBJ2-1, with D perhaps TRBD1 (6 bases). V lost 3 bases and J lost 5, with 17 bases in between. This CDR3 has 16 residues. In germline, CDR1 is MGHDK, CDR2 SYGVNS. The CDR3 region is CASSEAGTPRNNEQFF. In DNA form, the CDR3 reads TGTGCCAGCAGTGAGGCCGGGACACCTAGAAACAATGAGCAGTTCTTC.

The V call is TRBV28, the J call TRBJ1-5; 8 nucleotides line up with TRBD1. The CDR3 consists of 16 residues. V lost 5 bases to trimming and J lost 0 bases; unmatched junction nucleotides: 6. Germline-derived CDR1 and CDR2 are MDHEN and SYDVKM. The CDR3 spells CASSAGTGRSNQPQHF. CDR3 DNA: TGTGCCAGCAGTGCCGGGACAGGACGTAGCAATCAGCCCCAGCATTTT.

The rearrangement uses TRBV10-2 and TRBJ2-3; 9 nucleotides line up with TRBD1. V lost 11 bases and J lost 1; bases outside the gene matches: 7. The CDR3 is 14 amino acids. CDR1 and CDR2 from the germline V gene are WSHSY and SAAADI. CDR3 amino acids: CAPPRDRGTDTQYF. For the CDR3, the DNA is TGCGCCCCCCCCAGGGACAGGGGCACAGATACGCAGTATTTT.

The chain combines TRBV27 with TRBJ2-1; weak D call: TRBD2 (5 bases). The germline V gene has CDR1 MNHEY and CDR2 SMNVEV (reference sequence). The V end lost 3 bases, the J end lost 5 bases, and 14 bases lay between the germline ends. CDR3 length: 15 residues. CDR3 in amino acids: CASSFTGFPNNEQFF. CDR3 bases: TGTGCCAGCAGTTTTACGGGATTCCCTAACAATGAGCAGTTCTTC.

The sample holds many counts of this clonotype. The chain couples TRBV12-3 or TRBV12-4 to TRBJ2-1; TRBD2 agrees at 12 bases. This CDR3 has 16 residues. J gave up 2 bases and V 4 bases, and 3 bases lay outside the gene matches. Here the CDR3 DNA reads TGTGCCAGCAGTTCAGCTAGCGGGAGGGCCTACAATGAGCAGTTCTTC. Protein: CASSSASGRAYNEQFF.

This clonotype was detected ten times or more. The chain is built from TRBV12-3 or TRBV12-4 and TRBJ2-4, with TRBD2 matching over 16 bases. The junction had 5 bases not matched to a gene; V was cut back by 4 bases and J by 8 bases. There are 16 residues in the CDR3. CDR3 sequence (DNA): TGTGCCAGCAGTTCGGGACTAGCGGGAGGGGGGTACATTCAGTACTTC. Protein: CASSSGLAGGGYIQYF.

V usage is TRBV7-6 and J usage is TRBJ1-5; the match to TRBD1 covers 8 bases. Trimming at V came to 7 bases and at J to 0 bases, leaving 20 bases not matched to a gene. Germline V gene data show CDR1 as SGHVS and CDR2 as FNYEAQ. This CDR3 has 20 residues. This CDR3 is CASNKRTGFHAPYSNQPQHF. The CDR3 nucleotides are TGTGCCAGCAACAAACGGACAGGGTTCCATGCCCCGTATAGCAATCAGCCCCAGCATTTT.

This clonotype was detected ten times or more. The junction departs from germline at one end; a sequencing error may be responsible. The chain carries TRBV2 and TRBJ1-5, with D hard to call. Germline CDR1 reads SNHLY; CDR2 reads FYNNEI. The CDR3 spans 13 residues. CDR3 bases: TGTGCCAGCAGCGAAGGGTACAATCAGCCCCAGCATTTT. As protein: CASSEGYNQPQHF.

This clonotype occurred many times. The chain carries TRBV5-5 and TRBJ2-7, with D unclear. The CDR3 totals 14 residues. Germline V gene lookup returns CDR1 SGHKS and CDR2 YYEKEE (reference sequence). V was shortened by 0 bases and J by 2 bases, with 9 bases between the two germline ends. The CDR3: CASSLGGVTYEQYF. CDR3 sequence (DNA): TGTGCCAGCAGCTTGGGCGGAGTTACCTACGAGCAGTACTTC.

The chain couples TRBV2 to TRBJ2-6, with D hard to call. There are 16 residues in the CDR3. V lost 2 bases and J 5 bases, leaving 13 bases between the germline ends. The V gene's germline CDR1 is SNHLY and CDR2 FYNNEI. CDR3 sequence: CASSEIIQDRANVLTF. In DNA, the CDR3 is TGTGCCAGCAGTGAAATAATCCAAGATAGGGCCAACGTCCTGACTTTC.

Only a few counts were recorded for this clonotype. The genes are TRBV6-1 and TRBJ2-3; possibly TRBD1 for D (6 bases). There are 15 residues in the CDR3. Germline V CDR1 and CDR2: MNHNS, SASEGT. V gave up 10 bases and J gave up 5 bases, with 22 bases separating them. CDR3 sequence reads: CATSKTGLGGDTQYF. The CDR3 bases are TGTGCCACATCGAAAACAGGGCTAGGAGGAGATACGCAGTATTTT.

The rearrangement uses TRBV5-1 and TRBJ2-5; 7 bases are a match to TRBD1. V shed 4 bases and J 1 base; nucleotides not matched to a gene: 10. CDR1 and CDR2 (germline): SGHRS, YFSETQ. This CDR3 comprises 16 residues. The CDR3 here is CASSLTGNFAQETQYF. The CDR3 DNA sequence: TGCGCCAGCAGCCTGACAGGGAACTTCGCCCAAGAGACCCAGTACTTC.

This clonotype was seen a handful of times. The V gene is TRBV20-1, the J gene TRBJ2-1; 12 bases line up with TRBD2. Unmatched junction bases numbered 7, after V lost 4 bases and J lost 0 bases. Germline CDR1 DFQATT, CDR2 SNEGSKA (reference sequence). The CDR3 is 17 amino acids. The CDR3 nucleotides read TGCAGTGCTATGACTAGCGGGGGTCTGACCTCCTACAATGAGCAGTTCTTC. Residues: CSAMTSGGLTSYNEQFF.

The rearrangement links TRBV19 to TRBJ2-7, with 11 bases that match TRBD2. The CDR3 is 15 residues long. Looked up from germline, CDR1 is LNHDA and CDR2 is SQIVND (reference sequence). Trimming cost V 5 bases and J 6 bases; bases outside gene matches: 9. The DNA of the CDR3 is TGTGCCAGTAGTTTCACTAGCGGGGGTCCGAGCGAGCAGTACTTC. Its protein is CASSFTSGGPSEQYF.